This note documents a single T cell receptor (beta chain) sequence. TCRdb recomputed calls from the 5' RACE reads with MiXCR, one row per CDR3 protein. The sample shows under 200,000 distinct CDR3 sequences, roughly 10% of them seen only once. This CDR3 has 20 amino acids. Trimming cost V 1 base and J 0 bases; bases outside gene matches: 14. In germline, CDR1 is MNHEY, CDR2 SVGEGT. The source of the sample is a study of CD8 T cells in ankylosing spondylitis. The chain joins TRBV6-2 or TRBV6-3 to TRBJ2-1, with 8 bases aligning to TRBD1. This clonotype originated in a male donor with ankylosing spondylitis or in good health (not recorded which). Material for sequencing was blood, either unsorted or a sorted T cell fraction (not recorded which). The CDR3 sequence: CASSYYSGGGRRSSYNEQFF. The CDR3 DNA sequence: TGTGCCAGCAGTTACTATTCAGGGGGCGGGCGGAGGAGCTCCTACAATGAGCAGTTCTTC.